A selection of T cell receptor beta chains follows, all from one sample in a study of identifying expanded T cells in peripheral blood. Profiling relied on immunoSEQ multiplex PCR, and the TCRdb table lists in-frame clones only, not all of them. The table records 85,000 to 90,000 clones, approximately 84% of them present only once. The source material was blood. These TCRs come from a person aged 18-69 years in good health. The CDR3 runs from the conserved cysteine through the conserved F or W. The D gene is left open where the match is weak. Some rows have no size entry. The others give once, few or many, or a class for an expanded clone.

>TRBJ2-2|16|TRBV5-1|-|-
TGCGCCAGCAGCTTGGATGGACACTTCAACACCGGGGAGCTGTTTTTT
CASSLDGHFNTGELFF
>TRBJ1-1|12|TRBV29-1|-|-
TGCAGCGTTGATATAGGGGGCACTGAAGCTTTCTTT
CSVDIGGTEAFF
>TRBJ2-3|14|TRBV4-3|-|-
TGCGCCAGCAGCCAAGCCTCGTACCAGAACAGGCAGTATTTT
CASSQASYQNRQYF
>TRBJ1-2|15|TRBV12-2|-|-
TGTGCAAGTCGCTTAGAGGGCCCGTCTAACTATGGCTACACCTTC
CASRLEGPSNYGYTF
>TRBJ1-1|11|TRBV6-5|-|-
TGTGCCAGCAGCCAGCGCGGGGGAGCTTTCTTT
CASSQRGGAFF
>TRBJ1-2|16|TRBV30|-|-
TGTGCCTGGGGGTTCGACCTAATGGCGACTAACTATGGCTACACCTTC
CAWGFDLMATNYGYTF
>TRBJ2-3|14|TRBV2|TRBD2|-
TGTGCCAGTGGCATACTAGCGGGCACAGATACGCAGTATTTT
CASGILAGTDTQYF
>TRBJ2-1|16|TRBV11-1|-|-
TGTGCCAGCAGCTTAGTGGTGTCCCAATCCTACAATGAGCAGTTCTTC
CASSLVVSQSYNEQFF
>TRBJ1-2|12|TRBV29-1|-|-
TGCAGCGCGCTACAAGGTCTTCATGGCTACACCTTC
CSALQGLHGYTF
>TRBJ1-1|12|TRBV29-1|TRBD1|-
TGCAGCGCACGAACAGGGGGCACTGAAGCTTTCTTT
CSARTGGTEAFF
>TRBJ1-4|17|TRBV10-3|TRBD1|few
TGTGCCATCAGTGAGAGGGGGCCGCAAACAACTAATGAAAAACTGTTTTTT
CAISERGPQTTNEKLFF
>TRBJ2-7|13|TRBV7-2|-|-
TGTGCCAGCAGCTTAGCCCGCGTGGGCGAGCAGTACTTC
CASSLARVGEQYF
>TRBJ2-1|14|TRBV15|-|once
TGTGCCACCACCGAGGGTCGGTTATACAATGAGCAGTTCTTC
CATTEGRLYNEQFF
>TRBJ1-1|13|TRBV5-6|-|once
TGTGCCAGCGGGACAAATTCCGGGACAGAAGCTTTCTTT
CASGTNSGTEAFF
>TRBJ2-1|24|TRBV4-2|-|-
TGTGCCAGCAGCCATCCCAAAAGACCCCTGACAGGTTCGTCGGGCTTGAGTTCCTACAATGAGCAGTTCTTC
CASSHPKRPLTGSSGLSSYNEQFF
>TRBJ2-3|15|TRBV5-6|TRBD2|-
TGTGCCAGCAGCCCTAGCGGGGGTAGCACAGATACGCAGTATTTT
CASSPSGGSTDTQYF
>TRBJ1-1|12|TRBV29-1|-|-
TGCAGCGTTGGAGGGCCCAACACTGAAGCTTTCTTT
CSVGGPNTEAFF
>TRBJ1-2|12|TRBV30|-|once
TGTGCCTGGAGTAAAAACAGGGCTGGCTACACCTTC
CAWSKNRAGYTF
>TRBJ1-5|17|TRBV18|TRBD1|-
TGTGCCAGCTCACCGGACAGGGGAGGTCATAGCAATCAGCCCCAGCATTTT
CASSPDRGGHSNQPQHF
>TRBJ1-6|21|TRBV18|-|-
TGTGCCAGCTCATCCCAATCCCCCATGGACAGCCCCAATCGTTATAATTCACCCCTCCACTTT
CASSSQSPMDSPNRYNSPLHF
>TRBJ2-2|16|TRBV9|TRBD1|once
TGTGCCAGCAGGGACCCCGTAGGGGGCGGGACCGGGGAGCTGTTTTTT
CASRDPVGGGTGELFF
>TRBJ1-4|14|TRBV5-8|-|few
TGTGCCAGCAGCGGACGGACAACTAATGAAAAACTGTTTTTT
CASSGRTTNEKLFF
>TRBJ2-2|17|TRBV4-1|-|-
TGCGCCAGCAGCCAAGAGCCGGGACACGCGAACACCGGGGAGCTGTTTTTT
CASSQEPGHANTGELFF
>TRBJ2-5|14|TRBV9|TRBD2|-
TGTGCCAGCAGCGTAGCGGGAGGAGCAGAGACCCAGTACTTC
CASSVAGGAETQYF
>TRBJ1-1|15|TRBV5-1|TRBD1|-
TGCGCCAGCAGCTTGGGGGACAGGGGGTTTAATGAAGCTTTCTTT
CASSLGDRGFNEAFF
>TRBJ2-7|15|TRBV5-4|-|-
TGTGCCAGCAGCTTGGACGGGGTGTCGGTCTACGAGCAGTACTTC
CASSLDGVSVYEQYF
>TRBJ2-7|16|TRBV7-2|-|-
TGTGCCAGCAGCTTGTGGGGAGGGGGTACCTCCTACGAGCAGTACTTC
CASSLWGGGTSYEQYF
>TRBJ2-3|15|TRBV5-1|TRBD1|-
TGCGCCAGCAGCCCGAGGACAGGGGGCAGGGATACGCAGTATTTT
CASSPRTGGRDTQYF
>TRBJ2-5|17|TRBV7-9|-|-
TGTGCCAGCAGCCTTTCCCTTCAGCCTTTTCAGGCGGAGACCCAGTACTTC
CASSLSLQPFQAETQYF
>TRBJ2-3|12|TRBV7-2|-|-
TGTGCCAGCAGTCTTTTCACAGATACGCAGTATTTT
CASSLFTDTQYF
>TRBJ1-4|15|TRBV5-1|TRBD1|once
TGCGCCAGCAGCGCAGGGACAGGTCGGGAGGAAAAACTGTTTTTT
CASSAGTGREEKLFF
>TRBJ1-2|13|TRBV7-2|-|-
TGTGCCAGCAGCCTCCCCGGTAACTATGGCTACACCTTC
CASSLPGNYGYTF
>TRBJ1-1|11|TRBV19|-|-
TGTGCCAGTACGAGGAACACTGAAGCTTTCTTT
CASTRNTEAFF
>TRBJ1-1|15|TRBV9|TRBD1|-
TGTGCCAGCAGCCAGGGACAGGACCGCGGCCCCCAAGCTTTCTTT
CASSQGQDRGPQAFF
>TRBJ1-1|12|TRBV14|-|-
TGTGCCAGCAGCGGGGCAGGGGCTTTAGCTTTCTTT
CASSGAGALAFF